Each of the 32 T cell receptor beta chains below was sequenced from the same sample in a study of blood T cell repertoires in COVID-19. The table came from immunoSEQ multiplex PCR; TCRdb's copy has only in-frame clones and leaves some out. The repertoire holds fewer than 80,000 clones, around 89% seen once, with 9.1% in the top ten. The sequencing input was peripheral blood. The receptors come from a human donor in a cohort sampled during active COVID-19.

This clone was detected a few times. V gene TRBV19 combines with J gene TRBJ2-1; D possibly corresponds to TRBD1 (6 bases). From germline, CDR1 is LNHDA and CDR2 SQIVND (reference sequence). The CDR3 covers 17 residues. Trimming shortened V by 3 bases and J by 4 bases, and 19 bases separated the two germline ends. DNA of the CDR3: TGTGCCAGTAGTATTTCCCCCGGGACACCCGTTTACAATGAGCAGTTCTTC. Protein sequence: CASSISPGTPVYNEQFF.

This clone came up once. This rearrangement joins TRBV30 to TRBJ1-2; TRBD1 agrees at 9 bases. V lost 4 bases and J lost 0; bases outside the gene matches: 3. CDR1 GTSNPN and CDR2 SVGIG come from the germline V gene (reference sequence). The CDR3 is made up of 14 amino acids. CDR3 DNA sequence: TGTGCCTGGATGGGACAGGGAGCTAACTATGGCTACACCTTC. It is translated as CAWMGQGANYGYTF.

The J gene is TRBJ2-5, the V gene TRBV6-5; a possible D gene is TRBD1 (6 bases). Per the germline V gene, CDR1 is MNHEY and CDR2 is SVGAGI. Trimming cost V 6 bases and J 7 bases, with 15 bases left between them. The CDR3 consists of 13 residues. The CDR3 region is CASRTGQLATQYF. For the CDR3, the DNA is TGTGCCAGCAGGACAGGCCAGCTTGCGACCCAGTACTTC.

The CDR3 loop is CASSIRTGNTEAFF. The CDR3 nucleotides are TGTGCCAGCTCAATCCGGACAGGGAACACTGAAGCTTTCTTT. The J gene is TRBJ1-1, the V gene TRBV18; 7 positions agree with TRBD1. Germline V gene data show CDR1 as KGHSH and CDR2 as LQKENI. V lost 5 bases, J lost 1 base, and 4 bases stayed unmatched. The CDR3 spans 14 residues.

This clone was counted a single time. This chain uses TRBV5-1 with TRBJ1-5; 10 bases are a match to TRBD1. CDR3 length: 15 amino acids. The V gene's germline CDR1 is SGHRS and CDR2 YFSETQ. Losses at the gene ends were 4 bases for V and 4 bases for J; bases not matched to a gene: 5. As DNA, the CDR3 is TGCGCCAGCAGCCGGACAGGGGGAGAGAATCAGCCCCAGCATTTT. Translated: CASSRTGGENQPQHF.

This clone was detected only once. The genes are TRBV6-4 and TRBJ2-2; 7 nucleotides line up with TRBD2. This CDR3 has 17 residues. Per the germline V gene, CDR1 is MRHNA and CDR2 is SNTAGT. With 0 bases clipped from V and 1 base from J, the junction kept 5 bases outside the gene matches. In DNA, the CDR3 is TGTGCCAGCAGTGACTCGTTTCTAGCGGAGAACACCGGGGAGCTGTTTTTT. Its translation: CASSDSFLAENTGELFF.

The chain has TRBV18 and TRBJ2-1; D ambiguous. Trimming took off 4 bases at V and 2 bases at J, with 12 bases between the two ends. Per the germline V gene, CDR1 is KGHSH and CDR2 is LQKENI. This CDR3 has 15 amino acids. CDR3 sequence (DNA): TGTGCCAGCTCACAGGCAAGAGGAGCCTACAATGAGCAGTTCTTC. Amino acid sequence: CASSQARGAYNEQFF.

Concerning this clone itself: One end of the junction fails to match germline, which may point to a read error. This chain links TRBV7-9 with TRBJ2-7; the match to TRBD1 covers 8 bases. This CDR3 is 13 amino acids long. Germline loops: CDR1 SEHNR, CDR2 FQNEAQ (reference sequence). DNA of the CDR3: TGTGCCAGCAGCCCAGATCTCATGGGACAGGCTTGCTTC. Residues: CASSPDLMGQACF.

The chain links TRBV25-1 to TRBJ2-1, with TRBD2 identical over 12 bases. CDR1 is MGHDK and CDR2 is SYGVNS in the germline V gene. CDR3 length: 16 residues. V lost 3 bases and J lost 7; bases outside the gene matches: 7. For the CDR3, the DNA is TGTGCCAGCAGTGAGTCTAGCGGGGGGGCCAAAAATGAGCAGTTCTTC. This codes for CASSESSGGAKNEQFF.

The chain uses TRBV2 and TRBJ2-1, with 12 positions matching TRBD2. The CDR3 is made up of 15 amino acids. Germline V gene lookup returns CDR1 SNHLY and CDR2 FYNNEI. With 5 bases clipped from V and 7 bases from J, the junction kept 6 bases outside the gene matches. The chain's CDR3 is CASSPSGRAGNEQFF. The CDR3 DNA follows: TGTGCCAGCAGTCCTAGCGGGAGGGCCGGAAATGAGCAGTTCTTC.

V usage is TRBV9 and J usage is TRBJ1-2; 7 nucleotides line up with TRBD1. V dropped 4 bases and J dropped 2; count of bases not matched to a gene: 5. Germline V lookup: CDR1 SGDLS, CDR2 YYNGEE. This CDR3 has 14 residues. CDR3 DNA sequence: TGTGCCAGCAGCCGGGGGACAGTGAACTATGGCTACACCTTC. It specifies CASSRGTVNYGYTF. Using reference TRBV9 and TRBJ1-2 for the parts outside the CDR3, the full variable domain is DSGVTQTPKHLITATGQRVTLRCSPRSGDLSVYWYQQSLDQGLQFLIQYYNGEERAKGNILERFSAQQFPDLHSELNLSSLELGDSALYFCASSRGTVNYGYTFGSGTRLTVV.

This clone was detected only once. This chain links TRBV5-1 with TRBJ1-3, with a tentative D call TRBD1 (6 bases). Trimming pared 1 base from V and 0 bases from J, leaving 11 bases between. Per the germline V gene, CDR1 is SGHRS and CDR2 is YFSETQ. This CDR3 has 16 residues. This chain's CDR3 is CASSLYRAFSGNTIYF. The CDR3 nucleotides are TGCGCCAGCAGCTTGTACAGGGCCTTCTCTGGAAACACCATATATTTT.

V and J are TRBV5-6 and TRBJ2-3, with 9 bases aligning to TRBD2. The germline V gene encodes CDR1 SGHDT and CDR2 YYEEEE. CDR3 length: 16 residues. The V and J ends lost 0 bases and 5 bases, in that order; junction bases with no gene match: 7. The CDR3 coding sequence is TGTGCCAGCAGCTTGGAAGTGCGGGGGGGCAAAGATACGCAGTATTTT. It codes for CASSLEVRGGKDTQYF.

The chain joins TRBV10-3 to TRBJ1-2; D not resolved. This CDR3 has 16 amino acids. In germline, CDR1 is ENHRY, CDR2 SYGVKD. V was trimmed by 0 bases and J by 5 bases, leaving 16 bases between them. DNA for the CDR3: TGTGCCATCAGTGAGTCGATGGACCCCCGGAGGTATGGCTACACCTTC. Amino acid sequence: CAISESMDPRRYGYTF.

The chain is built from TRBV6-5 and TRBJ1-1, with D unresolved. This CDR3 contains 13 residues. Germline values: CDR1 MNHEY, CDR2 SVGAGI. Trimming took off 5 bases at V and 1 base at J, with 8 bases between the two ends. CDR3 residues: CASSRGGNTEAFF. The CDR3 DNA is TGTGCCAGCAGTCGGGGAGGGAACACTGAAGCTTTCTTT.

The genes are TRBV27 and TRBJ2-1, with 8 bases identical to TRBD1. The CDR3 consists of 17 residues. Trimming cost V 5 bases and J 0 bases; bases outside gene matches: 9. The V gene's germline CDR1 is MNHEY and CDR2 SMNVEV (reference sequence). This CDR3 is CASSNPGTGVSYNEQFF. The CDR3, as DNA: TGTGCCAGCAGTAACCCCGGGACAGGCGTCTCCTACAATGAGCAGTTCTTC.

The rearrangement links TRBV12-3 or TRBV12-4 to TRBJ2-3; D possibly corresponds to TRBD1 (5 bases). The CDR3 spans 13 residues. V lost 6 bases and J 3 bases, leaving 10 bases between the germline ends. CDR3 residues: CASSNPGTDTQYF. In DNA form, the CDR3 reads TGTGCCAGCAGCAATCCAGGGACAGATACGCAGTATTTT.

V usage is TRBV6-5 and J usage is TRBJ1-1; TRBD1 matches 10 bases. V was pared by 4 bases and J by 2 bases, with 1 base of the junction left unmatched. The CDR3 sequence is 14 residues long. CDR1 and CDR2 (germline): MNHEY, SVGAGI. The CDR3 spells CASSWDRGNTEAFF. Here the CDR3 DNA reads TGTGCCAGCAGTTGGGACAGGGGAAACACTGAAGCTTTCTTT.

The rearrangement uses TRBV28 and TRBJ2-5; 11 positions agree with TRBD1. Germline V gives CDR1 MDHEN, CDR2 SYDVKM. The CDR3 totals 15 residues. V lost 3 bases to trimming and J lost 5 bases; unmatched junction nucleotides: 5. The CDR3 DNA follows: TGTGCCAGCAGTTTGGACAGGGGGCTGTTGGAGACCCAGTACTTC. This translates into CASSLDRGLLETQYF.

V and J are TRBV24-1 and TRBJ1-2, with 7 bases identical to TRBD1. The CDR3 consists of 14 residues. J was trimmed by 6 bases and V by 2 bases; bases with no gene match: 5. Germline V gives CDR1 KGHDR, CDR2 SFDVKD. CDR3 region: CATSDSTRGDGYTF. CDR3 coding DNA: TGTGCCACCAGTGATTCTACCAGGGGGGATGGCTACACCTTC.

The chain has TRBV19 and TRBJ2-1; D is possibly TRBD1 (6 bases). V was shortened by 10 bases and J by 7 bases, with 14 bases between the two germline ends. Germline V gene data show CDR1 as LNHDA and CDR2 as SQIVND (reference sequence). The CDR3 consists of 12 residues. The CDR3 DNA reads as TGTGCCACCCACTCGAGGGGGAATGAGCAGTTCTTC. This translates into CATHSRGNEQFF.

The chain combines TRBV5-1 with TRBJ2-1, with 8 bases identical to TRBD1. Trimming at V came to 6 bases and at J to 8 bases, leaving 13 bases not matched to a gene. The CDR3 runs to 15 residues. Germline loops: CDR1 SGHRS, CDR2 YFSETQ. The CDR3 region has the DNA TGCGCCAGCAAAGCCGGGACAGGCCATACCGATGAGCAGTTCTTC. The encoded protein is CASKAGTGHTDEQFF.

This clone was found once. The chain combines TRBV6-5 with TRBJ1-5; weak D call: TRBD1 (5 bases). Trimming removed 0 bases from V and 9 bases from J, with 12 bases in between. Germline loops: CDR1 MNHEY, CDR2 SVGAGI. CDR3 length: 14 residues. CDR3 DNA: TGTGCCAGCAGTTACTCGGGGGGGACGGGGCCCCAGCATTTT. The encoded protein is CASSYSGGTGPQHF.

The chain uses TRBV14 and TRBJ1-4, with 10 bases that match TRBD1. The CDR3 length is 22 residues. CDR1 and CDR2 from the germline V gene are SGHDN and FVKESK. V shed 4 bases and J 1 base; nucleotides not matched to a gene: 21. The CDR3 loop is CASSLGPFRTGGFLVTNEKLFF. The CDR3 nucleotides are TGTGCCAGCAGCCTGGGGCCCTTTAGGACAGGGGGTTTTCTGGTAACTAATGAAAAACTGTTTTTT.

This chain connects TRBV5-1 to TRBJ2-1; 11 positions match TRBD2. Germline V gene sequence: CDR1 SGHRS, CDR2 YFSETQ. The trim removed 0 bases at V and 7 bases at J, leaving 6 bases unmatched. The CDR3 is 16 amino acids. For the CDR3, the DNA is TGCGCCAGCAGCTTGGAACTAGCGGGAGTGTGGAATGAGCAGTTCTTC. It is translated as CASSLELAGVWNEQFF. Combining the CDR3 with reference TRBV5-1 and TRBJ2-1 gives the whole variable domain KAGVTQTPRYLIKTRGQQVTLSCSPISGHRSVSWYQQTPGQGLQFLFEYFSETQRNKGNFPGRFSGRQFSNSRSEMNVSTLELGDSALYLCASSLELAGVWNEQFFGPGTRLTVL.

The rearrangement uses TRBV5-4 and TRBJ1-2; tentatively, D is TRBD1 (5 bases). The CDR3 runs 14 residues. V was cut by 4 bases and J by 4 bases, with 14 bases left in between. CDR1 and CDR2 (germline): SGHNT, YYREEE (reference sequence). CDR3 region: CASSPDINSYGYTF. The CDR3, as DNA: TGTGCCAGCAGCCCGGACATTAACTCCTATGGCTACACCTTC.

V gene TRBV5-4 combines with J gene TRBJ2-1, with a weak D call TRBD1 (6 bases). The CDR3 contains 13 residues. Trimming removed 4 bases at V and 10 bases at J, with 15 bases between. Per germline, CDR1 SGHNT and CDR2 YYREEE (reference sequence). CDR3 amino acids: CASSGKQGPEQFF. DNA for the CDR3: TGTGCCAGCAGCGGGAAACAGGGACCCGAGCAGTTCTTC. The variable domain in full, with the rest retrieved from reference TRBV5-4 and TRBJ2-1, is ETGVTQSPTHLIKTRGQQVTLRCSSQSGHNTVSWYQQALGQGPQFIFQYYREEENGRGNFPPRFSGLQFPNYSSELNVNALELDDSALYLCASSGKQGPEQFFGPGTRLTVL.

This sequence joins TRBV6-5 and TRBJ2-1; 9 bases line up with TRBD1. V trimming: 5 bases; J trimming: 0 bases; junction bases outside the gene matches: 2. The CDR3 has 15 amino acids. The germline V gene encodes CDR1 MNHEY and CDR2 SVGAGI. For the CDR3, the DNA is TGTGCCAGCAGTAAGGACAGGGGCTCCTACAATGAGCAGTTCTTC. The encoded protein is CASSKDRGSYNEQFF.

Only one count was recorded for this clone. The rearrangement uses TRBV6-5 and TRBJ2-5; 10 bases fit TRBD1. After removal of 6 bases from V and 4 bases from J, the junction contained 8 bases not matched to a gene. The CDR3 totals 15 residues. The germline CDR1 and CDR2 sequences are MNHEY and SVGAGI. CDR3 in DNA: TGTGCCAGCAGGGCTCGACAGGGGGCGAGAGAGACCCAGTACTTC. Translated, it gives CASRARQGARETQYF.

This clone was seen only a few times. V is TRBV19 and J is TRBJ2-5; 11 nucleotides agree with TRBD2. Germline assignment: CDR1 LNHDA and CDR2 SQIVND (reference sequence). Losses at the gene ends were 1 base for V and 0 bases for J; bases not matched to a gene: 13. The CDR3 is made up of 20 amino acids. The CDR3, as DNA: TGTGCCAGTAGTATAGGGGGGACTAGCGGATTTCAATACTACCAAGAGACCCAGTACTTC. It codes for CASSIGGTSGFQYYQETQYF.

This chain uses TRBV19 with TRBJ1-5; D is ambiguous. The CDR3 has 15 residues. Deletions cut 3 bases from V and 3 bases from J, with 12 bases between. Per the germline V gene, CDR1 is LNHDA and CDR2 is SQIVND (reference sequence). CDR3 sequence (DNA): TGTGCCAGTAGTATTGGGCAGGTATCCAATCAGCCCCAGCATTTT. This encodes CASSIGQVSNQPQHF. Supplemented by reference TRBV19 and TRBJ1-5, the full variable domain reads DGGITQSPKYLFRKEGQNVTLSCEQNLNHDAMYWYRQDPGQGLRLIYYSQIVNDFQKGDIAEGYSVSREKKESFPLTVTSAQKNPTAFYLCASSIGQVSNQPQHFGDGTRLSIL.

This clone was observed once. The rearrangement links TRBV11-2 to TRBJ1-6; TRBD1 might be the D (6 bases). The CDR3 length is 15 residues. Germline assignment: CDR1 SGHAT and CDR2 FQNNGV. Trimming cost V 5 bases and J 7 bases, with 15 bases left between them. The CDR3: CASSTGFTGNSPLHF. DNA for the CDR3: TGTGCCAGCAGCACAGGGTTTACGGGAAATTCACCCCTCCACTTT.